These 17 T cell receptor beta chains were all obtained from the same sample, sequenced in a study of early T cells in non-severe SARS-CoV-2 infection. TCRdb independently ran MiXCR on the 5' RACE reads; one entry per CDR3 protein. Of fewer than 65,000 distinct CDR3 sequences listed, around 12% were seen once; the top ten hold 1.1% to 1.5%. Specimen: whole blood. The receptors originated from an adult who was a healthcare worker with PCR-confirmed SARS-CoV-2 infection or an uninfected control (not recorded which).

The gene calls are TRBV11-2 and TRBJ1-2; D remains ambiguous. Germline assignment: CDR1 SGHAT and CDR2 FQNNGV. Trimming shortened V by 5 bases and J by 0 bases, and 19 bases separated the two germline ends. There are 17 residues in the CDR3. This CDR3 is CASSISPSRPTNYGYTF. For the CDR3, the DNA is TGTGCCAGCAGCATTAGCCCGAGCAGGCCGACTAACTATGGCTACACCTTC.

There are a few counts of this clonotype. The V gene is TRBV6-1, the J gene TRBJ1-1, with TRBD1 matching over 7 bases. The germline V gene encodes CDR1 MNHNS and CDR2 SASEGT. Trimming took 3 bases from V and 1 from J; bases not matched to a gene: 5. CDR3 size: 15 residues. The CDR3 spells CASSEQGGRNTEAFF. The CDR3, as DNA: TGTGCCAGCAGTGAGCAGGGGGGGCGGAACACTGAAGCTTTCTTT.

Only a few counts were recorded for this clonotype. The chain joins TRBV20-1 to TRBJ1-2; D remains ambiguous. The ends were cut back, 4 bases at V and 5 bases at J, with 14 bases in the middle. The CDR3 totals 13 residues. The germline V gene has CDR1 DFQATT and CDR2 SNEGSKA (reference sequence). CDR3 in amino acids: CSATLTSLYGYTF. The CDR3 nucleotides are TGCAGTGCTACCCTGACATCTCTGTATGGCTACACCTTC.

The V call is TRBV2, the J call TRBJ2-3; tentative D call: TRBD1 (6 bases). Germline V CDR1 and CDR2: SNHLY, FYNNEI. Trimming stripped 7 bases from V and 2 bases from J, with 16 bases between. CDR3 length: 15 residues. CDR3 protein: CASTTLGQITDTQYF. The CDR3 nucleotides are TGTGCCAGCACAACCCTCGGACAGATCACAGATACGCAGTATTTT. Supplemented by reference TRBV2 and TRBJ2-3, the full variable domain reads EPEVTQTPSHQVTQMGQEVILRCVPISNHLYFYWYRQILGQKVEFLVSFYNNEISEKSEIFDDQFSVERPDGSNFTLKIRSTKLEDSAMYFCASTTLGQITDTQYFGPGTRLTVL.

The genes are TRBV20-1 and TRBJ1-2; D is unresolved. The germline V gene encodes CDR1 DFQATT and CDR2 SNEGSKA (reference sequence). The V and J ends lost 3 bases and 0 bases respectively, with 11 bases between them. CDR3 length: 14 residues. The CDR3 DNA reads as TGCAGTGCTAGCGGGCAGCTGTCTAACTATGGCTACACCTTC. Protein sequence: CSASGQLSNYGYTF.

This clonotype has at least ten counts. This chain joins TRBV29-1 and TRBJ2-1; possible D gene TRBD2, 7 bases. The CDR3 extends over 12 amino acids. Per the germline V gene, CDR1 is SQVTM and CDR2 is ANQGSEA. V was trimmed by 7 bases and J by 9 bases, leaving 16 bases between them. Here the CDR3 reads CSAARGAVEQFF. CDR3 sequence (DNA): TGCAGCGCCGCTCGGGGGGCGGTTGAGCAGTTCTTC.

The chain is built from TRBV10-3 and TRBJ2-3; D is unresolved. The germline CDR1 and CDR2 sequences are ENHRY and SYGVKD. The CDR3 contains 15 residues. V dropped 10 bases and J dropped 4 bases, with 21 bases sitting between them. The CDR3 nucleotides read TGTGCCACGTGGACCCAAATGAACGCAGCAGATACGCAGTATTTT. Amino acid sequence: CATWTQMNAADTQYF.

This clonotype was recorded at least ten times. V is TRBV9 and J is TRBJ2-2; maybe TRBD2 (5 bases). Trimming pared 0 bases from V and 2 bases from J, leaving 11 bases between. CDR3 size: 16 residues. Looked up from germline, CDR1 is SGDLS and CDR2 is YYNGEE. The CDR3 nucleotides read TGTGCCAGCAGCGTAGCCCCCGGGAAAAACACCGGGGAGCTGTTTTTT. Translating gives CASSVAPGKNTGELFF.

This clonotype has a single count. The CDR3 is CASSPRMTRGDEETQYF. CDR3 bases: TGCGCCAGCAGCCCCCGGATGACGAGAGGCGACGAAGAGACCCAGTACTTC. The gene calls are TRBV5-1 and TRBJ2-5; D call uncertain. Trimming took off 4 bases at V and 3 bases at J, with 22 bases between the two ends. The CDR3 is made up of 17 amino acids. Germline V CDR1 and CDR2: SGHRS, YFSETQ.

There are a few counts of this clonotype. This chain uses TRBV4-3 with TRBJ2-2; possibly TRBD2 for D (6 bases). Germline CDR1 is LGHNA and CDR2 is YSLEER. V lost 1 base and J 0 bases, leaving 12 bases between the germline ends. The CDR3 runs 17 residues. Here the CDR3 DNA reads TGCGCCAGCAGCCAAGCGGTCCCGGGAGCGAACACCGGGGAGCTGTTTTTT. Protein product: CASSQAVPGANTGELFF.

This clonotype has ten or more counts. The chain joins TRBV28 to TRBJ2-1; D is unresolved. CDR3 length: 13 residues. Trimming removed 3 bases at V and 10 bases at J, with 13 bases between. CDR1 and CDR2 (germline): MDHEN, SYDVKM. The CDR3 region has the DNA TGTGCCAGCAGTTTCGGTAGCCGGCCCGAGCAGTTCTTC. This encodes CASSFGSRPEQFF.

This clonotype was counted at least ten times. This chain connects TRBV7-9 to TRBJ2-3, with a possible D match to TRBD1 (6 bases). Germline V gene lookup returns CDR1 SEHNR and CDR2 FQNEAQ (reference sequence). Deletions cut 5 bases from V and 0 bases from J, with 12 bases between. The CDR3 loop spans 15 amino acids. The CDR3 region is CASSPRDTSTDTQYF. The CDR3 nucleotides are TGTGCCAGCAGCCCCCGGGACACCAGCACAGATACGCAGTATTTT.

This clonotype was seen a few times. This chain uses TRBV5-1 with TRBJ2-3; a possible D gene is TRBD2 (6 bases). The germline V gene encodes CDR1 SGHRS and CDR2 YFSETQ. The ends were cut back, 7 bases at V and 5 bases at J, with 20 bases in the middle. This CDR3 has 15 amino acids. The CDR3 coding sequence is TGCGCCAGCGCCGCCCAGGGAGGTCAGGAAGATACGCAGTATTTT. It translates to CASAAQGGQEDTQYF.

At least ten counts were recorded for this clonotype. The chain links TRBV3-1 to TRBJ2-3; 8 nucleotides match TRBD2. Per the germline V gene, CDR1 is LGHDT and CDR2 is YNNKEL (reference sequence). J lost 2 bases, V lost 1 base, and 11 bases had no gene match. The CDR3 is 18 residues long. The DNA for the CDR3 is TGTGCCAGCAGCCAAGTCCCCCTAGCGGGCGACCTCACAGATACGCAGTATTTT. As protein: CASSQVPLAGDLTDTQYF.

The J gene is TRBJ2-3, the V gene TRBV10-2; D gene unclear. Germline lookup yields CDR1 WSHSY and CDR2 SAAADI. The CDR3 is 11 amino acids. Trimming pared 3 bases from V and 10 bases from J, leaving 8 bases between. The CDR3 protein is CASSDLDAQYF. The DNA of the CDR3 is TGCGCCAGCAGTGATTTGGATGCGCAGTATTTT.

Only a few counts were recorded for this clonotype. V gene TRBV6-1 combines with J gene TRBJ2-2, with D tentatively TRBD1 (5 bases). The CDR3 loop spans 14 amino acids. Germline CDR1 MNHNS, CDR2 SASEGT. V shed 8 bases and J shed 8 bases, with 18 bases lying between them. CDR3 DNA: TGTGCCAGCGCTCTGCAGGGAACTATAGGGGAGCTGTTTTTT. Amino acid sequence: CASALQGTIGELFF.

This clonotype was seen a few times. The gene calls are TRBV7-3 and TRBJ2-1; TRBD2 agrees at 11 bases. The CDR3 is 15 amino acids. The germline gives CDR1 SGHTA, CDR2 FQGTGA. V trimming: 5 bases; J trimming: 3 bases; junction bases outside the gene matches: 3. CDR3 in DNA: TGTGCCAGCAGCGGTAGCGGGGGGGGCTACAATGAGCAGTTCTTC. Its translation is CASSGSGGGYNEQFF.